Shown below are 4 T cell receptor beta chains from a single sample sequenced in a study of vaccination effects on CD4 cells after COVID-19. Under the ViraFEST assay, PBMC were stimulated with viral peptide pools so that antigen-specific CD4+ T cells expanded. Sequencing was performed afterwards. Following 10 days of culture, CD4+ T cells were isolated. Two-dose vaccination with either BNT162b2 or mRNA-1273 was given to the participants. TCRdb's table, derived via immunoSEQ multiplex PCR, lists solely in-frame clones and lacks some. The data show tens of thousands of clones, roughly four fifths seen once. Antigens for these TCRs are unknown. The input for sequencing was CD4+ T cells from PBMCs cultured with HCoV-229E spike peptides, taken after COVID-19 vaccination. The origin of the receptors is a human donor who received a COVID-19 vaccine.

This chain connects TRBV10-3 to TRBJ2-6; possibly TRBD2 for D (5 bases). V was shortened by 5 bases and J by 2 bases, with 10 bases between the two germline ends. Germline assignment: CDR1 ENHRY and CDR2 SYGVKD. The CDR3 runs to 15 residues. The CDR3 sequence is CAISREFTGANVLTF. CDR3 nucleotide sequence: TGTGCCATCAGTAGGGAGTTTACTGGGGCCAACGTCCTGACTTTC.

This sequence joins TRBV5-6 and TRBJ2-2, with 7 positions matching TRBD1. CDR3 length equals 16 residues. Trimming removed 4 bases from V and 1 base from J; junction bases left unmatched: 7. CDR1 and CDR2 (germline): SGHDT, YYEEEE. CDR3 protein: CASSPLGGENTGELFF. The CDR3 region has the DNA TGTGCCAGCAGCCCTCTAGGGGGCGAGAACACCGGGGAGCTGTTTTTT.

The J gene is TRBJ1-2, the V gene TRBV6-1, with 8 bases matching TRBD1. With 1 base clipped from V and 0 bases from J, the junction kept 1 base outside the gene matches. CDR1 is MNHNS, CDR2 SASEGT, per germline. The CDR3 spans 15 residues. CDR3 nucleotide sequence: TGTGCCAGCAGTGAAGTGACAGGGGCTAACTATGGCTACACCTTC. Its translation: CASSEVTGANYGYTF.

The chain is built from TRBV7-8 and TRBJ2-7; 8 nucleotides match TRBD1. Per the germline V gene, CDR1 is SGHVS and CDR2 is FQNEAQ. With V trimmed by 2 bases and J by 3 bases, 0 bases remained unmatched. CDR3 length: 13 residues. This chain's CDR3 is CASSLTGGYEQYV. CDR3 nucleotides: TGTGCCAGCAGCTTAACAGGGGGCTACGAGCAGTACGTC.